Reported below is one TCR beta chain. The CDR3 totals 16 residues. The trim removed 5 bases at V and 4 bases at J, leaving 7 bases unmatched. Germline CDR1 is SGHVS and CDR2 is FNYEAQ. This sample was taken from a study of shared clonotypes between healthy human individuals. Here immunoSEQ multiplex PCR was the method, and the copy in TCRdb shows in-frame clones only, minus some. Here the sample spans approximately 1.4 million clones, roughly 98% being singletons. The receptor was isolated from a man in his thirties or forties in good health. The sequencing input was naive CD4+ T cells sorted from blood. The subset denotes: CD45RA+ positively selected. The chain carries TRBV7-6 and TRBJ2-2; 10 bases map to TRBD1. The chain's CDR3 is CASSRRQGALTGELFF. The CDR3, as DNA: TGTGCCAGCAGCCGTCGACAGGGGGCGCTCACCGGGGAGCTGTTTTTT.